This record covers a single T cell receptor (beta chain). Antigen: not known. The germline gives CDR1 SGHTA, CDR2 FQGNSA. V lost 4 bases and J lost 7, with 10 bases in between. This CDR3 contains 13 residues. This sample was included in a study of CD8 T cells in Susac syndrome. Those who served as multiple sclerosis controls were treatment-naive patients with stable or active relapsing-remitting disease. CD8+ and CD4+ T cells were negatively isolated; TEMRA cells were FACS-enriched. Study-wide points: As the study acknowledged, the number of individuals in its TCR sequencing and HLA analysis was relatively small.

With random hexamers, reverse transcription was performed on about 0.5 to 1 ug of RNA. Across 54 Vbeta and 13 Jbeta, immunoSEQ multiplex PCR amplified TCR beta CDR3. One entry per CDR3 protein, called by TCRdb with MiXCR from the immunoSEQ multiplex PCR reads. This table holds over 150,000 distinct CDR3 sequences, approximately 93% found once. The TCR sequence derives from a human donor with multiple sclerosis. This rearrangement joins TRBV7-2 to TRBJ2-2; D not certain. The sequencing sample was made of CD4+ T cells from PBMCs. CDR3 bases: TGTGCCAGCAGCTCCCTAGGGTTCGGGGAGCTGTTTTTT. Its translation is CASSSLGFGELFF.